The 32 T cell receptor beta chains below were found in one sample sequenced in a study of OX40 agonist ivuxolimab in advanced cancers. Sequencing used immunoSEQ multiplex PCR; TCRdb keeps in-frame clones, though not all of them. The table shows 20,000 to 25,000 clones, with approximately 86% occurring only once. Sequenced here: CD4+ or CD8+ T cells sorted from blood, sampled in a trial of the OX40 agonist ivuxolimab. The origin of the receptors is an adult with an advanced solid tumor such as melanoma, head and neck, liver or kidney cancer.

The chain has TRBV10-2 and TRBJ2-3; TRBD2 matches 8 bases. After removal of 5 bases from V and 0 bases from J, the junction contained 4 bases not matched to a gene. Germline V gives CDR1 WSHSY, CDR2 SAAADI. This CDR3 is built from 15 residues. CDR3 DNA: TGCGCCAGCAGTTCCATAGCGGGGAGCACAGATACGCAGTATTTT. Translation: CASSSIAGSTDTQYF.

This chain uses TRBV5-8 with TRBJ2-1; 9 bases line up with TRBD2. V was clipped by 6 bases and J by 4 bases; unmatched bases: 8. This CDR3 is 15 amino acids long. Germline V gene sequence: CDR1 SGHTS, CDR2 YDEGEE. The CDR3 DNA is TGTGCCAGCACCCGGTCTAGCGGGAAATACAATGAGCAGTTCTTC. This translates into CASTRSSGKYNEQFF.

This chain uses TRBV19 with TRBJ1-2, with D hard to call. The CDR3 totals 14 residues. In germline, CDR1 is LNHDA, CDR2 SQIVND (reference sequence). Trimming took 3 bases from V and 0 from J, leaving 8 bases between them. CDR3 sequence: CASSIISANYGYTF. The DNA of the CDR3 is TGTGCCAGTAGTATTATATCAGCTAACTATGGCTACACCTTC. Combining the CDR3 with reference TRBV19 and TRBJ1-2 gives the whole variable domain DGGITQSPKYLFRKEGQNVTLSCEQNLNHDAMYWYRQDPGQGLRLIYYSQIVNDFQKGDIAEGYSVSREKKESFPLTVTSAQKNPTAFYLCASSIISANYGYTFGSGTRLTVV.

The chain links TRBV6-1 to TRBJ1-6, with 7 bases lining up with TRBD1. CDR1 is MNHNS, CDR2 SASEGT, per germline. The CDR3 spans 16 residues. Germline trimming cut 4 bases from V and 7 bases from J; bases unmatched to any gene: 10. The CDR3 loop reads CASSAPTGPGNSPLHF. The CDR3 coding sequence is TGTGCCAGCAGTGCACCGACAGGGCCTGGGAATTCACCCCTCCACTTT.

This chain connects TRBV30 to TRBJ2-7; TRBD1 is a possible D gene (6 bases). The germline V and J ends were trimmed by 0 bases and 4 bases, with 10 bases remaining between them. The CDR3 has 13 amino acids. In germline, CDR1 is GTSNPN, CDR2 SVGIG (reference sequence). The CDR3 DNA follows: TGTGCCTGGAGTGTAGGACAGAAATACGAGCAGTACTTC. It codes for CAWSVGQKYEQYF.

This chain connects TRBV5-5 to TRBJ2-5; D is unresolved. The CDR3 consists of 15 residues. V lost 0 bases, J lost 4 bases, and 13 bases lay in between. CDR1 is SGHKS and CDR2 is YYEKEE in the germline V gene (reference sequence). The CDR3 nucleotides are TGTGCCAGCAGCTTGGAGGCGTGGGTTGTAGAGACCCAGTACTTC. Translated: CASSLEAWVVETQYF.

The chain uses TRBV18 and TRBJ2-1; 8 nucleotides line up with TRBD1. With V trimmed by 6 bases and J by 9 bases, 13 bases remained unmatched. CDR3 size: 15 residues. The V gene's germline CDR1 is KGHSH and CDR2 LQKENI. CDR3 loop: CASSTTGDSLSEQFF. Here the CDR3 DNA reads TGTGCCAGCTCGACGACAGGGGACTCCCTGAGTGAGCAGTTCTTC. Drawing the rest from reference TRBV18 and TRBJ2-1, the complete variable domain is NAGVMQNPRHLVRRRGQEARLRCSPMKGHSHVYWYRQLPEEGLKFMVYLQKENIIDESGMPKERFSAEFPKEGPSILRIQQVVRGDSAAYFCASSTTGDSLSEQFFGPGTRLTVL.

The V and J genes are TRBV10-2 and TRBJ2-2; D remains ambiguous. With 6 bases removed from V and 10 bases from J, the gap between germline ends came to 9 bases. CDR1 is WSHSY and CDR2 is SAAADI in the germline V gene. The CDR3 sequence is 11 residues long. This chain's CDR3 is CASSPSEELFF. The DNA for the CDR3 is TGCGCCAGCAGCCCTTCCGAGGAGCTGTTTTTT.

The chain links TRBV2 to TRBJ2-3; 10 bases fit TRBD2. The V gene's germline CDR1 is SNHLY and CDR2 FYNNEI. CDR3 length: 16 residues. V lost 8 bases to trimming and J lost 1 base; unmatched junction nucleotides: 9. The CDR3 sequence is CASPQTLAGGTDTQYF. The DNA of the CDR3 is TGTGCCAGCCCCCAAACGCTAGCGGGAGGCACAGATACGCAGTATTTT.

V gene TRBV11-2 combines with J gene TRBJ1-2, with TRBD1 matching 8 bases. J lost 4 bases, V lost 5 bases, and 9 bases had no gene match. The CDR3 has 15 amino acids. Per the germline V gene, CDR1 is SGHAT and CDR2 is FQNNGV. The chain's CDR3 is CASSRTLQGGYGYTF. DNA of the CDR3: TGTGCCAGCAGCCGAACTTTACAGGGGGGCTATGGCTACACCTTC.

The CDR3 coding sequence is TGCGCCAGCAGCTCAGGGACTAGCGGGGACCTCCGCACAGATACGCAGTATTTT. Translated, it gives CASSSGTSGDLRTDTQYF. The V and J genes are TRBV5-1 and TRBJ2-3; 13 bases agree with TRBD2. This CDR3 has 18 residues. Per germline, CDR1 SGHRS and CDR2 YFSETQ. V trimming: 3 bases; J trimming: 1 base; junction bases outside the gene matches: 8.

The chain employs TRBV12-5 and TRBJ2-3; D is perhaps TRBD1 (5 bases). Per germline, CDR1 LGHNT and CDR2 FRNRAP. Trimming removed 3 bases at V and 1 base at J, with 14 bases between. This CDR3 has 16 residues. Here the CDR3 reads CASGFGVGPGTDTQYF. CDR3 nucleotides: TGTGCTAGTGGTTTTGGGGTGGGGCCTGGCACAGATACGCAGTATTTT.

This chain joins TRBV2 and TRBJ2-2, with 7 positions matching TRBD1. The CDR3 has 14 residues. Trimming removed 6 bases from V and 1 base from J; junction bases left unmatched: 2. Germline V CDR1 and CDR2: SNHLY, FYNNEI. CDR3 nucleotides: TGTGCCAGCAGGGGGGACAGGAACACCGGGGAGCTGTTTTTT. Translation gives CASRGDRNTGELFF.

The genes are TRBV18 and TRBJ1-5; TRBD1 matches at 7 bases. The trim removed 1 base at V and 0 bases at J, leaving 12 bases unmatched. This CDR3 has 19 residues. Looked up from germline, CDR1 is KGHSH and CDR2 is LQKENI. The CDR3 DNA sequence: TGTGCCAGCTCACCACGGTTACTGGGACAGAGCTATAGCAATCAGCCCCAGCATTTT. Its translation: CASSPRLLGQSYSNQPQHF.

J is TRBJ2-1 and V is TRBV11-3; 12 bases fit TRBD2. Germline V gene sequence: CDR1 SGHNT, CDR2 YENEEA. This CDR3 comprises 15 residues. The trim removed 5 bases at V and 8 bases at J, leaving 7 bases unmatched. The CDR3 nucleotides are TGTGCCAGCAGCGAACGACTAGCGGGGGTGGATGAGCAGTTCTTC. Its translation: CASSERLAGVDEQFF.

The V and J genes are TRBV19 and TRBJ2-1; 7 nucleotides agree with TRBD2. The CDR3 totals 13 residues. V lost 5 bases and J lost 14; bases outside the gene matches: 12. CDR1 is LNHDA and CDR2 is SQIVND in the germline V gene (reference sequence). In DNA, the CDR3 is TGTGCCAGTAGTGTACCCGGACTAGTTAGCGAGTTCTTC. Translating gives CASSVPGLVSEFF.

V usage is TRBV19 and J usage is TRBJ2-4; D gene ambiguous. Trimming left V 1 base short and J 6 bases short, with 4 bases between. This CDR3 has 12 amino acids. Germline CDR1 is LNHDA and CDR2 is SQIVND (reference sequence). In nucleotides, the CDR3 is TGTGCCAGTAGTATAGTAACAAACATTCAGTACTTC. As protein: CASSIVTNIQYF.

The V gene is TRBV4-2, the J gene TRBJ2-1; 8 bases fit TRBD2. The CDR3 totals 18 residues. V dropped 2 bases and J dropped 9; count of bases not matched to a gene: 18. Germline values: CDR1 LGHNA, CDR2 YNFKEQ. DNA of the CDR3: TGTGCCAGCAGCCAATTTAGAGGACTAGCCAAAATCGGGGGTGAGCAGTTCTTC. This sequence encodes CASSQFRGLAKIGGEQFF.

CDR3 DNA sequence: TGTGCCAGCAGTTCTTGGACAGGGGTCGCGGCCGGGGAGCTGTTTTTT. Its translation: CASSSWTGVAAGELFF. The chain joins TRBV6-5 to TRBJ2-2; 9 bases are shared with TRBD1. V was clipped by 4 bases and J by 6 bases; unmatched bases: 9. CDR1 and CDR2 (germline): MNHEY, SVGAGI. The CDR3 covers 16 residues.

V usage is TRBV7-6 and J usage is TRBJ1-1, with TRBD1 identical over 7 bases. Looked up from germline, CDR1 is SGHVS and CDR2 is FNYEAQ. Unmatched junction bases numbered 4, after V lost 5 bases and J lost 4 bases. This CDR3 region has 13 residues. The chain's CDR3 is CASSKGQSTEAFF. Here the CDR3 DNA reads TGTGCCAGCAGCAAGGGACAGAGCACTGAAGCTTTCTTT. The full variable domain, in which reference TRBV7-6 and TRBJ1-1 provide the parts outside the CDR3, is GAGVSQSPRYKVTKRGQDVALRCDPISGHVSLYWYRQALGQGPEFLTYFNYEAQQDKSGLPNDRFSAERPEGSISTLTIQRTEQRDSAMYRCASSKGQSTEAFFGQGTRLTVV.

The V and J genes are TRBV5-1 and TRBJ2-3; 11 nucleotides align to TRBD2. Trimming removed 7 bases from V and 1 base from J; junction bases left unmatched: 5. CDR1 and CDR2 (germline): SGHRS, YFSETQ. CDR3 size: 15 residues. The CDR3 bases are TGCGCCAGCGTGGAGACTAGCGGGGGCACAGATACGCAGTATTTT. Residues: CASVETSGGTDTQYF.

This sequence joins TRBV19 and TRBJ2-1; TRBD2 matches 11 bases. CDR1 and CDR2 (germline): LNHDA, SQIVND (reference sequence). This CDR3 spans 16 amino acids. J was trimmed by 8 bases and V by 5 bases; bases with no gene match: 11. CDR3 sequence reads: CASSGTRTSGYDEQFF. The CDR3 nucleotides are TGTGCCAGTAGTGGGACTCGGACTAGCGGGTACGATGAGCAGTTCTTC.

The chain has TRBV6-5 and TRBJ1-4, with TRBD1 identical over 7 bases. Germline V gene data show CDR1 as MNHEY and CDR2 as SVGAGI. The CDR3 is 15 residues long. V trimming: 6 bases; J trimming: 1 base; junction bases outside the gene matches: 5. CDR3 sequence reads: CASRENRGTNEKLFF. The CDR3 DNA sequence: TGTGCCAGCAGGGAAAACAGGGGAACTAATGAAAAACTGTTTTTT.

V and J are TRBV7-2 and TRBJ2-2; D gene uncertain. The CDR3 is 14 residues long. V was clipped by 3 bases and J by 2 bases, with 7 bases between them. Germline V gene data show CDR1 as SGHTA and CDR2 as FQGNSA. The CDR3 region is CASSFPGNTGELFF. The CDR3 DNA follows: TGTGCCAGCAGCTTTCCCGGCAACACCGGGGAGCTGTTTTTT.

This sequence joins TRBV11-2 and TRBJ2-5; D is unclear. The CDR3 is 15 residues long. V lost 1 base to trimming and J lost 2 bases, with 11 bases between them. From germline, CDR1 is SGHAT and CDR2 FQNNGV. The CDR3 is CASSLGLTAQETQYF. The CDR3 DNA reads TGTGCCAGCAGCTTAGGACTTACCGCGCAAGAGACCCAGTACTTC.

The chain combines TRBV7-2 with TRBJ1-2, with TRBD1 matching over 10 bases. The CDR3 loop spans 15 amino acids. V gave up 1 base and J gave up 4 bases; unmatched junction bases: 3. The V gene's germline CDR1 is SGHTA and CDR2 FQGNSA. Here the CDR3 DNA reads TGTGCCAGCAGCTTAGGGGGACAGGGGATCTATGGCTACACCTTC. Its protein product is CASSLGGQGIYGYTF.

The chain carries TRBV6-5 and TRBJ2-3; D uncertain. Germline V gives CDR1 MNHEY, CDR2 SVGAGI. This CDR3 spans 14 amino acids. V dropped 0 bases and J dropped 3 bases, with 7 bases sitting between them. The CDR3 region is CASSYSRTTDTQYF. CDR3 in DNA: TGTGCCAGCAGTTACTCGCGTACTACAGATACGCAGTATTTT.

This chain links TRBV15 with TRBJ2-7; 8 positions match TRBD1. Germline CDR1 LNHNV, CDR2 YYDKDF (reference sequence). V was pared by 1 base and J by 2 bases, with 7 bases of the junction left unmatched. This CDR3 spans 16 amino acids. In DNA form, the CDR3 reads TGTGCCACCAGCAGAGGAGGACAGGGAGGAACCTACGAGCAGTACTTC. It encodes CATSRGGQGGTYEQYF.

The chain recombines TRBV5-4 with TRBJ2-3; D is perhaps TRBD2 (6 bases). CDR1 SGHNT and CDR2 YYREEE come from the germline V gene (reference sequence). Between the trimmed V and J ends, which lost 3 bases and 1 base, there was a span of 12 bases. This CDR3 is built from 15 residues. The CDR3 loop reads CASSSPWGGTDTQYF. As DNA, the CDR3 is TGTGCCAGCAGCTCTCCCTGGGGGGGCACAGATACGCAGTATTTT.

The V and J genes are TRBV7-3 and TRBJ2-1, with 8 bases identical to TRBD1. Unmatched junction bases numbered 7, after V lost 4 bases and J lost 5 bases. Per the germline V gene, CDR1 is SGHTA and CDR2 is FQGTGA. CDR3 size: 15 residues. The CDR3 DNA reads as TGTGCCAGCAGCTCCCCCGGGACAGGAAACAATGAGCAGTTCTTC. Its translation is CASSSPGTGNNEQFF.

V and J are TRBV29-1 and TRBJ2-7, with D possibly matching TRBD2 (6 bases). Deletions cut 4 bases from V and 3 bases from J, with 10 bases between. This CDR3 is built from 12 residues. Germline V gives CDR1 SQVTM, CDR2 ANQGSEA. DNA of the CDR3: TGCAGCGTTGCCGGGGGTCTCTACGAGCAGTACTTC. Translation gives CSVAGGLYEQYF.

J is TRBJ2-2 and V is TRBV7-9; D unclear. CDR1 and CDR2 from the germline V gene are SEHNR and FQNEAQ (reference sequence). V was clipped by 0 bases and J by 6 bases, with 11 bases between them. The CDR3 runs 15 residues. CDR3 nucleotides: TGTGCCAGCAGCTTAGCGTGGGGTGAGGCCGGGGAGCTGTTTTTT. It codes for CASSLAWGEAGELFF.